This T cell receptor beta chain was found in a study of cytomegalovirus exposure and HLA in healthy donors. Study as a whole: The approximately 710 first-cohort repertoires and the 95 to 150 validation repertoires shared the same platform, a later analysis reported.

V was cut by 8 bases and J by 0 bases, with 13 bases left in between. This CDR3 is built from 15 residues. From germline, CDR1 is MNHEY and CDR2 SMNVEV (reference sequence). These donors were members of the approximately 120-subject validation cohort, a group separate from the roughly 670-subject first cohort. Sequenced by immunoSEQ multiplex PCR; TCRdb stores in-frame clones only, minus some. This repertoire shows over 200,000 clones, approximately 82% found once; its top ten account for around 5.4%. This chain links TRBV27 with TRBJ1-4; D unresolved. The sequence came from a woman between 18 and 29 years old in good health and CMV-seronegative. Material for sequencing was PBMCs. For the CDR3, the DNA is TGTGCCAGCCTTGCATCCGGGACAACTAATGAAAAACTGTTTTTT. This sequence encodes CASLASGTTNEKLFF.